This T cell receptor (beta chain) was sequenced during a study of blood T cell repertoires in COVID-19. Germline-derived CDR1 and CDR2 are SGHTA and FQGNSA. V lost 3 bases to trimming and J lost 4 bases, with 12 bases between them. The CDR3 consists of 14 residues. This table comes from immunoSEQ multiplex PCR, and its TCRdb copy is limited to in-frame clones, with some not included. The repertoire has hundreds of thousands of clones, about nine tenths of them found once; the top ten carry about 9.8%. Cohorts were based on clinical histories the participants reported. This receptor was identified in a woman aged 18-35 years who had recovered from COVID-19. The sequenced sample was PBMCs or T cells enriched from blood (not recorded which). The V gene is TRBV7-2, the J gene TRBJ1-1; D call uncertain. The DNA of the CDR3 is TGTGCCAGCAGCTTTTCCCCCGCGCGCACTGAAGCTTTCTTT. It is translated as CASSFSPARTEAFF.